This is a list of T cell receptor beta chains from one sample in a study of CD8 T cells in Susac syndrome. TCRdb re-analysed the immunoSEQ multiplex PCR reads in MiXCR, keeping a single row per CDR3 protein. The data show about 140,000 distinct CDR3 sequences, approximately 95% seen once. Sequencing used CD4+ T cells from PBMCs. These receptors were collected from a human donor with multiple sclerosis. CDR3s include the opening cysteine and the closing phenylalanine or tryptophan. Each record gives: J gene, D gene, clone size, V gene, CDR3 protein, CDR3 DNA. D genes are given only for firm matches. Size is omitted from some rows. Given values are once, few, many or a class for expanded clones.

TRBJ2-7 | TRBD2 | . | TRBV28 | CASRGTSGDSYEQYF | TGTGCCAGCAGGGGGACTAGCGGAGACTCCTACGAGCAGTACTTC
TRBJ2-1 | TRBD2 | . | TRBV4-1 | CASSPQVAGVSNEQFF | TGCGCCAGCAGCCCCCAAGTAGCGGGAGTATCAAATGAGCAGTTCTTC
TRBJ1-6 | . | . | TRBV18 | CASSPLGLDSPLHF | TGTGCCAGCTCACCACTTGGACTGGATTCACCCCTCCACTTT
TRBJ1-1 | . | . | TRBV20-1 | CSAERTSTEAFF | TGCAGTGCGGAGAGGACAAGCACTGAAGCTTTCTTT
TRBJ1-1 | . | . | TRBV29-1 | CSVGFTGTEAFF | TGCAGCGTAGGCTTTACTGGGACTGAAGCTTTCTTT
TRBJ1-2 | . | few | TRBV7-2 | CASSLGTYGYTF | TGTGCCAGCAGCCTCGGGACTTATGGCTACACCTTC
TRBJ2-1 | . | . | TRBV5-1 | CASSLAATHNEQFF | TGCGCCAGCAGCTTGGCAGCGACCCACAATGAGCAGTTCTTC
TRBJ2-7 | . | . | TRBV6-5 | CASSTDYEQYF | TGTGCCAGCAGTACGGACTACGAGCAGTACTTC
TRBJ2-5 | TRBD1 | . | TRBV20-1 | CSASGAGGETQYF | TGCAGTGCTAGCGGGGCAGGGGGAGAGACCCAGTACTTC
TRBJ2-5 | . | . | TRBV29-1 | CSFTQGTETQYF | TGCAGCTTCACCCAGGGAACAGAGACCCAGTACTTC
TRBJ1-1 | TRBD1 | . | TRBV7-9 | CASKAGGPLDRGATGAFF | TGTGCCAGCAAAGCCGGAGGTCCACTTGACAGGGGGGCTACCGGGGCTTTCTTT
TRBJ2-5 | TRBD2 | . | TRBV10-3 | CAISLGTRGQETQYF | TGTGCCATCAGTCTCGGGACTAGAGGCCAAGAGACCCAGTACTTC
TRBJ1-6 | . | . | TRBV20-1 | CSAAGTTNSPLHF | TGCAGTGCTGCCGGGACAACCAATTCACCCCTCCACTTT
TRBJ2-3 | . | . | TRBV12-3/TRBV12-4 | CASSLRDARDTQYF | TGTGCCAGCAGCCTACGGGACGCTCGGGATACGCAGTATTTT
TRBJ2-7 | . | . | TRBV20-1 | CSASPIQGSEQYF | TGCAGTGCTAGTCCTATTCAGGGTTCCGAGCAGTACTTC
TRBJ1-6 | . | . | TRBV12-3/TRBV12-4 | CASSSPLSPLHF | TGTGCCAGCAGTTCCCCTCTTTCACCCCTCCACTTT
TRBJ1-1 | TRBD1 | . | TRBV29-1 | CSAMPQGGGTEAFF | TGCAGCGCAATGCCACAGGGGGGGGGCACTGAAGCTTTCTTT
TRBJ2-3 | TRBD2 | . | TRBV20-1 | CSSRLAGVRADTQYF | TGCAGTTCCCGACTAGCGGGAGTAAGAGCAGATACGCAGTATTTT